This T cell receptor beta chain was captured by sequencing in a study of T cells after posttransplantation cyclophosphamide. Profiled with immunoSEQ multiplex PCR; TCRdb holds only in-frame clones, not every one. There are some 30,000 clones in the sample; around nine tenths occur only once, and about 0.1% lies in the top ten. CDR3 size: 15 residues. V lost 3 bases to trimming and J lost 5 bases; unmatched junction nucleotides: 6. CDR1 is ENHRY, CDR2 SYGVKD, per germline. The naive gate required viable CD3+CD4+ or CD3+CD8+ cells with CCR7+CD45RA+CD45RO-CD95-CD27+CD28+ phenotype. This TCR was recovered from a man aged 25 to 45 in good health and a related stem cell transplant donor. This chain connects TRBV10-3 to TRBJ2-5, with TRBD1 identical over 10 bases. Sequenced: naive CD4+ T cells sorted from blood. In nucleotides, the CDR3 is TGTGCCATCAGTGATCGGGACAGGGGTAGGGAGACCCAGTACTTC. It specifies CAISDRDRGRETQYF.